Below are 18 T cell receptor beta chains sequenced from a single sample in a study of beta chain features in type 1 diabetes. Study results and caveats: Moderate but significant shortening of TCRB CDR3s was recorded in all four CD4+ subsets from Type 1 diabetes patients.

Investigators reverse transcribed all isolated RNA, so they sequenced expressed TCRB transcripts. Using immunoSEQ multiplex PCR, the repertoire was profiled, and TCRdb retains in-frame clones only, with some absent. The table lists 300,000 or so clones, 7% to 10% of them singletons, with roughly 1% in the top ten. No antigen has been assigned to these receptors. Sequencing used central memory CD4+ T cells from blood. These receptors were obtained from a man between 25 and 39 years old with type 1 diabetes.

This clone has a count of ten or more. This sequence joins TRBV18 and TRBJ2-3; 10 bases are shared with TRBD2. The CDR3 loop spans 14 amino acids. V trimming: 8 bases; J trimming: 4 bases; junction bases outside the gene matches: 6. Germline assignment: CDR1 KGHSH and CDR2 LQKENI. CDR3 DNA sequence: TGTGCCAGCCGTGGGACTAGCGATCCAGATACGCAGTATTTT. It is translated as CASRGTSDPDTQYF.

This chain joins TRBV4-3 and TRBJ2-5, with 9 positions matching TRBD1. The ends lost 6 bases at V and 5 bases at J; junction bases unmatched: 16. CDR1 and CDR2 (germline): LGHNA, YSLEER. This CDR3 contains 17 residues. The CDR3 protein is CASSPGTGNSVWETQYF. For the CDR3, the DNA is TGCGCCAGCAGTCCCGGGACAGGGAATAGTGTGTGGGAGACCCAGTACTTC.

The V gene is TRBV15, the J gene TRBJ2-6, with D uncertain. Trimming shortened V by 2 bases and J by 0 bases, and 11 bases separated the two germline ends. The CDR3 covers 17 residues. The germline V gene has CDR1 LNHNV and CDR2 YYDKDF (reference sequence). The CDR3 sequence is CATSRTSLYSGANVLTF. CDR3 coding DNA: TGTGCCACCAGCAGAACCTCATTATACTCTGGGGCCAACGTCCTGACTTTC.

This rearrangement joins TRBV7-9 to TRBJ1-1; TRBD1 agrees at 9 bases. Germline V gives CDR1 SEHNR, CDR2 FQNEAQ (reference sequence). CDR3 length equals 12 residues. V lost 1 base to trimming and J lost 11 bases; unmatched junction nucleotides: 2. The CDR3 region has the DNA TGTGCCAGCAGCTTAGGGACAGGGGACGCTTTCTTT. Its translation: CASSLGTGDAFF.

This clone was counted between two and nine times. The chain joins TRBV7-6 to TRBJ2-3; maybe TRBD1 (6 bases). This CDR3 has 16 residues. With 5 bases removed from V and 5 bases from J, the gap between germline ends came to 20 bases. The V gene's germline CDR1 is SGHVS and CDR2 FNYEAQ. The CDR3 nucleotides read TGTGCCAGCAGCCCAGGACAGTTAGCGCAGGGAGATACGCAGTATTTT. Amino acid sequence: CASSPGQLAQGDTQYF. Based on the CDR3 plus reference TRBV7-6 and TRBJ2-3, the full variable domain is GAGVSQSPRYKVTKRGQDVALRCDPISGHVSLYWYRQALGQGPEFLTYFNYEAQQDKSGLPNDRFSAERPEGSISTLTIQRTEQRDSAMYRCASSPGQLAQGDTQYFGPGTRLTVL.

This clone came up a few times. This sequence joins TRBV29-1 and TRBJ1-1; D perhaps matches TRBD1 (5 bases). V lost 4 bases, J lost 2 bases, and 14 bases lay in between. The germline gives CDR1 SQVTM, CDR2 ANQGSEA. The CDR3 is 14 amino acids. The CDR3 sequence is CSVGQNQGNTEAFF. CDR3 sequence (DNA): TGCAGCGTTGGACAGAACCAGGGTAACACTGAAGCTTTCTTT.

This clone has just a few counts. This sequence joins TRBV5-1 and TRBJ2-7, with D possibly being TRBD1 (5 bases). There are 16 residues in the CDR3. The germline V and J ends were trimmed by 4 bases and 0 bases, with 17 bases remaining between them. Germline V gene sequence: CDR1 SGHRS, CDR2 YFSETQ. CDR3 loop: CASSPLQPDSSYEQYF. The CDR3 bases are TGCGCCAGCAGCCCGTTGCAGCCAGACAGCTCCTACGAGCAGTACTTC.

The rearrangement uses TRBV29-1 and TRBJ1-1; D gene uncertain. The germline CDR1 and CDR2 sequences are SQVTM and ANQGSEA. The CDR3 has 11 amino acids. Deletions cut 7 bases from V and 0 bases from J, with 6 bases between. The CDR3 nucleotides read TGCAGCGGTTACCTGAACACTGAAGCTTTCTTT. Residues: CSGYLNTEAFF.

The sample holds a few counts of this clone. The chain has TRBV2 and TRBJ1-2; D is unclear. The CDR3 runs 12 residues. From germline, CDR1 is SNHLY and CDR2 FYNNEI. V shed 2 bases and J shed 5 bases, with 6 bases lying between them. CDR3 amino acids: CASSEQRYGYTF. CDR3 sequence (DNA): TGTGCCAGCAGTGAACAGCGATATGGCTACACCTTC. Using reference TRBV2 and TRBJ1-2 for the parts outside the CDR3, the full variable domain is EPEVTQTPSHQVTQMGQEVILRCVPISNHLYFYWYRQILGQKVEFLVSFYNNEISEKSEIFDDQFSVERPDGSNFTLKIRSTKLEDSAMYFCASSEQRYGYTFGSGTRLTVV.

The chain joins TRBV11-2 to TRBJ2-1; 7 bases fit TRBD1. The V and J ends lost 4 bases and 1 base, in that order; junction bases with no gene match: 7. This CDR3 is 16 amino acids long. The germline gives CDR1 SGHAT, CDR2 FQNNGV. CDR3 sequence: CASSWGTDISYNEQFF. The CDR3 DNA sequence: TGTGCCAGCAGCTGGGGGACAGACATTTCCTACAATGAGCAGTTCTTC.

This clone was seen a few times. The chain joins TRBV11-2 to TRBJ2-5, with 10 bases matching TRBD1. The germline V gene encodes CDR1 SGHAT and CDR2 FQNNGV. The CDR3 sequence is 15 residues long. V shed 2 bases, J shed 5 bases, and the junction held 5 bases outside the gene matches. CDR3 amino acids: CASSLYPGQGETQYF. CDR3 bases: TGTGCCAGCAGCTTATACCCGGGACAGGGGGAGACCCAGTACTTC.

The V call is TRBV5-1, the J call TRBJ2-6; D may match TRBD1 or TRBD2 (5 bases each). Germline assignment: CDR1 SGHRS and CDR2 YFSETQ. The CDR3 sequence is 14 residues long. Trimming shortened V by 4 bases and J by 5 bases, and 10 bases separated the two germline ends. CDR3 residues: CASSMGDRANVLTF. The CDR3 DNA follows: TGCGCCAGCAGCATGGGGGACCGGGCCAACGTCCTGACTTTC.

The chain couples TRBV15 to TRBJ2-3; perhaps D is TRBD1 or TRBD2 (5 bases each). V shed 0 bases and J shed 3 bases, with 13 bases lying between them. Germline values: CDR1 LNHNV, CDR2 YYDKDF (reference sequence). This CDR3 has 16 amino acids. In DNA, the CDR3 is TGTGCCACCAGCAGAGATCTCGGGGCAGGAACAGATACGCAGTATTTT. This sequence encodes CATSRDLGAGTDTQYF.

V is TRBV6-1 and J is TRBJ1-2; TRBD1 might be the D (6 bases). The V end was cut by 2 bases, the J end by 4 bases, with 11 bases between. CDR1 and CDR2 from the germline V gene are MNHNS and SASEGT. This CDR3 comprises 14 residues. The CDR3: CASSETQGIYGYTF. The CDR3 bases are TGTGCCAGCAGTGAAACGCAGGGGATCTATGGCTACACCTTC.

In its sample, this clone was seen a few times. The CDR3 sequence is CASSTRGGIYTGELFF. CDR3 nucleotide sequence: TGTGCCAGCAGTACCCGGGGAGGGATCTACACCGGGGAGCTGTTTTTT. The chain joins TRBV2 to TRBJ2-2; 7 bases agree with TRBD2. V was clipped by 5 bases and J by 3 bases; unmatched bases: 9. Germline V gene data show CDR1 as SNHLY and CDR2 as FYNNEI. This CDR3 has 16 amino acids.

The chain combines TRBV10-3 with TRBJ2-3; weak D call: TRBD2 (6 bases). V lost 9 bases and J lost 2, with 15 bases in between. Germline V gene sequence: CDR1 ENHRY, CDR2 SYGVKD. This CDR3 is 14 amino acids long. The CDR3 protein is CAITRRRDTDTQYF. As DNA, the CDR3 is TGTGCCATTACCAGGCGGCGGGACACAGATACGCAGTATTTT.

This clone was counted only a few times. This chain uses TRBV4-1 with TRBJ2-5; the match to TRBD1 covers 9 bases. The CDR3 is 16 amino acids. Germline assignment: CDR1 MGHRA and CDR2 YSYEKL. The V gene end was trimmed by 1 base and the J gene end by 5 bases; junction bases not matched to a gene: 8. CDR3 DNA sequence: TGCGCCAGCAGCCAAGTCGGAACAGGGGGCCTGGAGACCCAGTACTTC. Amino acids: CASSQVGTGGLETQYF.

The DNA of the CDR3 is TGTGCCAGCAGCTTGGGGACAGGGGGGTATCAGCCCCAGCATTTT. This sequence encodes CASSLGTGGYQPQHF. V gene TRBV7-2 combines with J gene TRBJ1-5, with 11 nucleotides matching TRBD1. The CDR3 is 15 residues long. CDR1 SGHTA and CDR2 FQGNSA come from the germline V gene. The ends lost 3 bases at V and 5 bases at J; junction bases unmatched: 3.